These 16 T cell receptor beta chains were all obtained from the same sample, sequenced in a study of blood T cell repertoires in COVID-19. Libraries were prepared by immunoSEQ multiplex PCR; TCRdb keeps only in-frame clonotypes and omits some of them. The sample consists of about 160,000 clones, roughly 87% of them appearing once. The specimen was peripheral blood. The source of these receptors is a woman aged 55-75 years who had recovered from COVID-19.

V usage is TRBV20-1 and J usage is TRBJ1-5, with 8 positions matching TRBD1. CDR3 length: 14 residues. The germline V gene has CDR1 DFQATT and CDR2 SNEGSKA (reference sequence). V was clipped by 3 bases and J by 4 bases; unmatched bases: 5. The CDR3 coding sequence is TGCAGTGCTAGTCGAACAGGGGGTAATCAGCCCCAGCATTTT. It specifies CSASRTGGNQPQHF.

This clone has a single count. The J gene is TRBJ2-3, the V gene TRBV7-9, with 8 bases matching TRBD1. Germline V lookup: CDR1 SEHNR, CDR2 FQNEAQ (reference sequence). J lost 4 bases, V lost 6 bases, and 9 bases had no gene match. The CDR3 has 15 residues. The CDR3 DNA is TGTGCCAGCAGAGGGGCCAGGGGGCCCCCAGATACGCAGTATTTT. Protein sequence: CASRGARGPPDTQYF.

Written as DNA, the CDR3 is TGTGCCAGCAGAAAGTCGCAGGCAGGGTCGTCCTACGAGCAGTACTTC. Translated, it gives CASRKSQAGSSYEQYF. J is TRBJ2-7 and V is TRBV27; tentatively, D is TRBD1 (5 bases). Germline lookup yields CDR1 MNHEY and CDR2 SMNVEV (reference sequence). The CDR3 covers 16 residues. Trimming pared 6 bases from V and 1 base from J, leaving 19 bases between.

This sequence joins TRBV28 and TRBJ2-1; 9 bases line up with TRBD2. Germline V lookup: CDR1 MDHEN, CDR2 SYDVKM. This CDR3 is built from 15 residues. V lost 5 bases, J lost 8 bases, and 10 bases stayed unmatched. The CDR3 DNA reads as TGTGCCAGCAGTCGCTTGCGGGGGGGCGGGGATGAGCAGTTCTTC. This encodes CASSRLRGGGDEQFF.

CDR3 coding DNA: TGTGCCAGCAGCTTAGGCTTCGACAGGCCCCTGGGTGGCTACACCTTC. It translates to CASSLGFDRPLGGYTF. The V and J genes are TRBV7-9 and TRBJ1-2; D is possibly TRBD1 (6 bases). V lost 1 base and J lost 7, with 19 bases in between. CDR1 is SEHNR and CDR2 is FQNEAQ in the germline V gene (reference sequence). CDR3 length: 16 amino acids.

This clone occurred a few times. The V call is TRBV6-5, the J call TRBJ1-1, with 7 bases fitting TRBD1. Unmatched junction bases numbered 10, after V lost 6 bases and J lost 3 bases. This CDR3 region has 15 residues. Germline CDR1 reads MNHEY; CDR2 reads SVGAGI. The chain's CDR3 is CASRGTTGKDTEAFF. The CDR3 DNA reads TGTGCCAGCAGGGGCACGACAGGGAAAGACACTGAAGCTTTCTTT.

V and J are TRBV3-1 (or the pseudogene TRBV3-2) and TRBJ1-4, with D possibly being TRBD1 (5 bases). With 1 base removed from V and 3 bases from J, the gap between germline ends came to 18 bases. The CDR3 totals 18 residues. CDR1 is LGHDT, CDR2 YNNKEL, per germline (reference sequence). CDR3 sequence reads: CASSQGRVAFRANEKLFF. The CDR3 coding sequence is TGTGCCAGCAGCCAAGGAAGGGTGGCGTTCAGGGCTAATGAAAAACTGTTTTTT.

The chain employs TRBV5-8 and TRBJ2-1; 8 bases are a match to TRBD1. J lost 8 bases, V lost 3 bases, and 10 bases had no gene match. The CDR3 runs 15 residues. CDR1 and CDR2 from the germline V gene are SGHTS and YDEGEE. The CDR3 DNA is TGTGCCAGCAGCTCGACAGGGGCTACTTGGGATGAGCAGTTCTTC. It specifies CASSSTGATWDEQFF.

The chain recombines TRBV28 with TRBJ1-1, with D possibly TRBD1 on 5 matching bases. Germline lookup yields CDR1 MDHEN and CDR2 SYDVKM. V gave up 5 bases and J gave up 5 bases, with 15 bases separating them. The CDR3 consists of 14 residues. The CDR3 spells CASSPGGWGTEAFF. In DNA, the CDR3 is TGTGCCAGCAGTCCGGGGGGATGGGGGACTGAAGCTTTCTTT. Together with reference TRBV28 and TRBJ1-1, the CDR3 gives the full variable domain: DVKVTQSSRYLVKRTGEKVFLECVQDMDHENMFWYRQDPGLGLRLIYFSYDVKMKEKGDIPEGYSVSREKKERFSLILESASTNQTSMYLCASSPGGWGTEAFFGQGTRLTVV.

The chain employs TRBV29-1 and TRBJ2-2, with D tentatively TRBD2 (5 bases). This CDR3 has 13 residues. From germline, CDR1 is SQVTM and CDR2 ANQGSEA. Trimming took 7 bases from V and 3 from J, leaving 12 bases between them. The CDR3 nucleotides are TGCAGCGCCAACGGGGTGTACACCGGGGAGCTGTTTTTT. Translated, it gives CSANGVYTGELFF.

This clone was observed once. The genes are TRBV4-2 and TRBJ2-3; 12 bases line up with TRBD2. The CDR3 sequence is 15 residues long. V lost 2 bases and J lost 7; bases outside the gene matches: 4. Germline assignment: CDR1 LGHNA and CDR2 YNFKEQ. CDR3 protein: CASSQTSGGTHTQYF. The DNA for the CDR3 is TGTGCCAGCAGCCAAACTAGCGGGGGGACACATACGCAGTATTTT.

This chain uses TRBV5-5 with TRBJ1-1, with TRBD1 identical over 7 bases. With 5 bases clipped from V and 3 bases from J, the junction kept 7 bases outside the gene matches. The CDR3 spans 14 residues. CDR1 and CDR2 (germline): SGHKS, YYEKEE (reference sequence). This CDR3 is CASRPTGLDTEAFF. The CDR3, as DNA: TGTGCCAGCAGGCCGACAGGGCTGGACACTGAAGCTTTCTTT. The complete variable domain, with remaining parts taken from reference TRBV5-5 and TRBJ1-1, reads DAGVTQSPTHLIKTRGQQVTLRCSPISGHKSVSWYQQVLGQGPQFIFQYYEKEERGRGNFPDRFSARQFPNYSSELNVNALLLGDSALYLCASRPTGLDTEAFFGQGTRLTVV.

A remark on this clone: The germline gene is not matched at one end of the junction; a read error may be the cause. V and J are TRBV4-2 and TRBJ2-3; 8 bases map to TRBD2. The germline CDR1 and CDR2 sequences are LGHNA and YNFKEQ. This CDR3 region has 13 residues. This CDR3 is CASSPGGQRGTNF. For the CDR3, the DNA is TGTGCCAGCAGCCCCGGTGGCCAGCGGGGGACAAACTTT.

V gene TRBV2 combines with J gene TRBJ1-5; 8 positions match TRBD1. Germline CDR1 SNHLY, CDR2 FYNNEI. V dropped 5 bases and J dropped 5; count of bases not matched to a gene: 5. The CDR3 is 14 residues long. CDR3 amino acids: CASSQTGEDQPQHF. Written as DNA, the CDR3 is TGTGCCAGCAGTCAGACAGGGGAAGATCAGCCCCAGCATTTT.

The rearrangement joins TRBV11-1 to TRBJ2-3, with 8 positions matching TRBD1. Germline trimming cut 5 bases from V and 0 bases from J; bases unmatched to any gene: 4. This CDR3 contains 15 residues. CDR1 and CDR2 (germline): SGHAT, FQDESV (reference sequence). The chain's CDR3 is CASSQQGDSTDTQYF. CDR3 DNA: TGTGCCAGCAGCCAACAGGGGGATAGCACAGATACGCAGTATTTT.

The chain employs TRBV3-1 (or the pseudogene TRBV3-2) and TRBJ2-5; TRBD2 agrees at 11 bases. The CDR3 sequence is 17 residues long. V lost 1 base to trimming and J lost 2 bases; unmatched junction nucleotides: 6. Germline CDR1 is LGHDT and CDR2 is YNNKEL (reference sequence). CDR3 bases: TGTGCCAGCAGCCAAGTAGCGGGGGGGCCTCTTCAAGAGACCCAGTACTTC. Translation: CASSQVAGGPLQETQYF.